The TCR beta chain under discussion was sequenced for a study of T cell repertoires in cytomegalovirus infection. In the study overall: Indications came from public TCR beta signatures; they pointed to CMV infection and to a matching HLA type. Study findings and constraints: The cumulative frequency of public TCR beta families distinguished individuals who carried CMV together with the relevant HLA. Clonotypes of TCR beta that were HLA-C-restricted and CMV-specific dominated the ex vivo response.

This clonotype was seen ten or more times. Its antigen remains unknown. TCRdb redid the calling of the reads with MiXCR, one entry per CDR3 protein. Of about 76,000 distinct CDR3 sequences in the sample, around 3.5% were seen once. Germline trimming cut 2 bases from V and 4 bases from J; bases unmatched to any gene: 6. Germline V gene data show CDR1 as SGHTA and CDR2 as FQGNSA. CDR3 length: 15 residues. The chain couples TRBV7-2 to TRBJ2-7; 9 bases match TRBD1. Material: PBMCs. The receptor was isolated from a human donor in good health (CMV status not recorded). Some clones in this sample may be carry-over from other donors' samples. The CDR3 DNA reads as TGTGCCAGCAGCTTAATCTCGACAGGGGGGTACGAGCAGTACTTC. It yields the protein CASSLISTGGYEQYF.